The subject of this entry is one TCR beta chain. Its antigen is unknown. TCRdb processed the 5' RACE reads anew with MiXCR; each CDR3 protein has one entry. Of a few hundred thousand distinct CDR3 sequences listed, 20% are singletons. The sample comes from a study of CD8 T cells in ankylosing spondylitis. Whole-study results and caveats: Relatively scarce in peripheral blood, disease-linked clones were CD8+. Seven to nine highly homologous variants formed a TCR beta motif that appeared characteristic of ankylosing spondylitis blood. Reports say disease-linked clones showed up significantly more in matched ankylosing spondylitis synovial fluid.

V dropped 7 bases and J dropped 0 bases, with 9 bases sitting between them. Germline V gives CDR1 DFQATT, CDR2 SNEGSKA (reference sequence). The CDR3 contains 12 residues. The V call is TRBV20-1, the J call TRBJ1-1, with D possibly being TRBD1 (6 bases). The sample was blood, either unsorted or a sorted T cell fraction (not recorded which). This TCR was recovered from a male donor with ankylosing spondylitis or in good health (not recorded which). The CDR3 region is CSGRDMNTEAFF. DNA of the CDR3: TGCAGTGGGAGGGACATGAACACTGAAGCTTTCTTT.